This TCR beta chain was found in a study of blood T cell repertoires in COVID-19 (dated by TCRdb to the early 2020s). In the study overall: Samples covering the acute and convalescent phases of COVID-19 were provided by collaborators in the United States, Italy and Spain. The prospective study material was composed of cDNA or gDNA derived from T cells, B-cell-depleted T cells, or PBMCs. Sample metadata almost always included a de-identified subject ID, COVID-19 status, age in years and sex. Where HLA class I and class II types were available, the types were taken from metadata supplied by the sample provider, not from assay-based typing. The dataset comprised deeply sampled blood TCRbeta repertoires from subjects exposed to, actively infected with, or recovered from COVID-19. The samples were drawn from the first 160 participants of the ongoing ImmuneRACE study and from some 1,300 subjects provided by 6 global collaborators. A freely available public database, intended as a resource for researchers studying the immune response to SARS-CoV-2, is where the repertoires were released.

What the research found in general, with its limitations: Clinical and demographic metadata were provided uncurated, with the amount varying by source and participant.

Reading from cysteine to phenylalanine, the CDR3 counts 14 amino acids. Here the CDR3 DNA is all that survives: 42 bases in frame from base 1. Between the V and J ends, shortened by 6 bases and 7 bases respectively, the junction contains 15 bases. The germline V gene encodes CDR1 MDHEN and CDR2 SYDVKM. One collaborating source in Seattle enrolled patients while the patients were actively infected and followed the patients over time throughout the course of disease. Each collaborating institution followed its own protocols to collect whole blood in K2EDTA tubes. For TCRbeta analysis, collaborator samples were shipped as frozen whole blood, as isolated PBMCs, or as DNA extracted from either sample type. The immunoSEQ Assay, a bias-controlled multiplex PCR, was used to amplify TCRbeta CDR3 regions from genomic DNA. Concerning the study's data processing: Within the assay, amplification of reference gene primers was used to estimate how many nucleated cells each sample contained. To quantify the absolute abundance of each unique TCRbeta CDR3 rearrangement, sequence reads were collapsed and filtered. Productive Simpson clonality was computed per sample as the square root of Simpson's diversity index over productive rearrangements. TCRdb's version of the immuneACCESS table is confined to in-frame rearrangements and falls short of the full clone set. An unresolved V gene accounts for under half of the shortfall where checked; the remainder is of unknown origin. V and J calls and clone size come straight from that table; D and trimming were deduced from the DNA. This sample lists a few hundred thousand clones; about four fifths were detected once. The ten largest clones take up 15% to 18% of the sample.

Only one count was recorded for this clone. Which antigen it targets is not known. No base quality information exists; no much larger clone differs at one position. The chain was built from TRBV28 and TRBJ2-2; the D gene is perhaps TRBD2, on 6 matching bases. Sequences were obtained from peripheral blood. The clonotype comes from a person aged 65 to 85 with COVID-19, enrolled during active disease. The sequenced DNA is TGTGCCAGCAGAGCCGGGATCGGGGGCGGGGAGCTGTTTTTT. This encodes CASRAGIGGGELFF.